Included here is one T cell receptor (beta chain) sequence, with context. Its antigen is unidentified. The data derive from a study of cytotoxic CD8 clonotypes in ibrutinib-treated CLL. Overall study results and limits: A difference in sampling times existed between sustained-remission and progressing patients.

Libraries were prepared by immunoSEQ multiplex PCR; TCRdb keeps only in-frame clonotypes and omits some of them. The sample carries 250,000 or so clones, roughly 74% recorded once. The CDR3 covers 14 residues. Germline CDR1 and CDR2: SGHAT and FQNNGV. V lost 5 bases and J lost 4, with 11 bases in between. This clonotype was obtained from a human donor with chronic lymphocytic leukemia. This chain uses TRBV11-2 with TRBJ2-2; a possible D gene is TRBD2 (6 bases). Specimen: PBMCs, collected after 24 months of ibrutinib treatment. CDR3 DNA: TGTGCCAGCAGCCCGGGGGTGGCCACCGGGGAGCTGTTTTTT. It codes for CASSPGVATGELFF. Full variable domain (remainder filled in from reference TRBV11-2 and TRBJ2-2): EAGVAQSPRYKIIEKRQSVAFWCNPISGHATLYWYQQILGQGPKLLIQFQNNGVVDDSQLPKDRFSAERLKGVDSTLKIQPAKLEDSAVYLCASSPGVATGELFFGEGSRLTVL.